A selection of T cell receptor beta chains follows, all from one sample in a study of human thymus T cells. The repertoire was sequenced with immunoSEQ multiplex PCR; TCRdb's copy has only in-frame clones and lacks some. Of around 130,000 clones in the sample, around 95% were seen once. Sequencing was done on a sample of thymus tissue. The receptors were sampled from a boy less than two years old with a congenital heart defect but otherwise immunologically healthy. Each CDR3 is given with its conserved first and last residue. The D gene is left open where the match is weak. Rows may omit the clone size; those that give it use once, few, many or a size class.

clone_size d_call j_call v_call cdr3_nt cdr3_aa
- - TRBJ2-3 TRBV18 TGTGCCAGCTCACCCGAGGGGGGCAACGTCACAGATACGCAGTATTTT CASSPEGGNVTDTQYF
- - TRBJ2-3 TRBV7-2 TGTGCCAGCAGCTCCCCATCCTCCACAGATACGCAGTATTTT CASSSPSSTDTQYF
- TRBD1 TRBJ1-2 TRBV15 TGTGCCACCAGCAGACGGCGCCGGGACAGGGTCTATGGCTACACCTTC CATSRRRRDRVYGYTF
- TRBD1 TRBJ1-2 TRBV18 TGTGCCAGCTCCCGGACAGGGACCAATGGCTACACCTTC CASSRTGTNGYTF
- - TRBJ2-5 TRBV28 TGTGCCAGCAGTGCCTTGGCGGTAGGCGGGGAGACCCAGTACTTC CASSALAVGGETQYF
- TRBD2 TRBJ2-2 TRBV9 TGTGCCAGCAGCGTAGCCTTCGGAGCGGGGGGGCCGACCGGGGAGCTGTTTTTT CASSVAFGAGGPTGELFF
- TRBD1 TRBJ1-1 TRBV5-1 TGCGCCAGCAGCGAGCACGACAGGGGGCCCTCTCCCACTGAAGCTTTCTTT CASSEHDRGPSPTEAFF
few - TRBJ1-5 TRBV28 TGTGCCAGCAGTTCCCAGGGCTGCCAGCCCCAGCATTTT CASSSQGCQPQHF
- - TRBJ1-2 TRBV7-2 TGTGCCAGCAGCTTAGTGCGCCAGGGCCCAAACTATGGCTACACCTTC CASSLVRQGPNYGYTF
- TRBD1 TRBJ1-5 TRBV6-1 TGTGCCAGCAGAGAGGAGGGACAGCCCAATCAGCCCCAGCATTTT CASREEGQPNQPQHF
- TRBD1 TRBJ2-6 TRBV27 TGTGCCAGCAGTTTGCGGACAGGGGGCGGGAGGAAAACCAACGTCCTGACTTTC CASSLRTGGGRKTNVLTF
- TRBD1 TRBJ2-5 TRBV11-2 TGTGCCAGCAGCACCCCGACAGGGGGCAACCAAGAGACCCAGTACTTC CASSTPTGGNQETQYF
few - TRBJ2-1 TRBV5-1 TGCGCCAGCAGCTTGGCAGGGACGGAAAATGAGCAGTTCTTC CASSLAGTENEQFF
- - TRBJ1-1 TRBV10-3 TGTGCCATCAGTGTATACAGAGTGGGCCGGTGGGCTGAAGCTTTCTTT CAISVYRVGRWAEAFF
- - TRBJ2-7 TRBV12-1 TGTGCCATCTACAAGGCGGGCGATAGCTCCTACGAGCAGTACTTC CAIYKAGDSSYEQYF
- - TRBJ2-5 TRBV20-1 TGCAGTGCCGGCAGCCAAGAGACCCAGTACTTC CSAGSQETQYF
- - TRBJ2-7 TRBV4-2 TGTGCCAGCAGCCAAGATCCAGCTAGCTACGAGCAGTACTTC CASSQDPASYEQYF
- - TRBJ1-4 TRBV11-2 TGTGCCAGCACCGCTTCGGGGACGCATGAAAAACTGTTTTTT CASTASGTHEKLFF
once TRBD1 TRBJ1-1 TRBV19 TGTGCCAGTAGTAATGAAGCCGGGACAGTGAACACTGAAGCTTTCTTT CASSNEAGTVNTEAFF
- TRBD1 TRBJ2-7 TRBV10-2 TGCGCCAGCAGCGTAGGGACAGGGGGCAAAAGTCCCTCTAACGAGCAGTACTTC CASSVGTGGKSPSNEQYF
- - TRBJ2-3 TRBV19 TGTGCCAGTAGTACAAAGATACAGGGTGCGCAGTATTTT CASSTKIQGAQYF
- - TRBJ1-2 TRBV19 TGTGCCAGTAGTATAACCCAGAACGATTATGGCTACACCTTC CASSITQNDYGYTF
- - TRBJ1-1 TRBV28 TGTGCCAGCAGCCCCCCGGACATGAACACTGAAGCTTTCTTT CASSPPDMNTEAFF
- - TRBJ1-2 TRBV4-1 TGCGCCAGCAGCCAAGCCTTGGTAGGTGGGGACCTGAGGTACACCTTC CASSQALVGGDLRYTF
- - TRBJ1-1 TRBV9 TGTGCCAGCAGCGTAGGGTTCGCAGAACCAACTGAAGCTTTCTTT CASSVGFAEPTEAFF
- TRBD1 TRBJ1-2 TRBV7-9 TGTGCCAGCAGCGCTTTGACAGGGTTAGGATACACCTTC CASSALTGLGYTF
- TRBD1 TRBJ1-1 TRBV2 TGTGCCAGCAAAGTTGCAGGGGGATTAGGGGCTGAAGCTTTCTTT CASKVAGGLGAEAFF
- TRBD1 TRBJ2-4 TRBV4-2 TGTGCCAGCAGCCAAGAAGGCGGGACAGGGGGCTCTGACATTCAGTACTTC CASSQEGGTGGSDIQYF
- - TRBJ2-5 TRBV5-1 TGCGCCAGCAGCTTGGGACTCAGCCGACAAGAGACCCAGTACTTC CASSLGLSRQETQYF
- - TRBJ2-7 TRBV5-4 TGTGCCAGCAGCTTGGGAAACGAGCAGTACTTC CASSLGNEQYF
- TRBD1 TRBJ1-6 TRBV13 TGTGCCAGCAGCTTTAGGGACAGCTATAATTCACCCCTCCACTTT CASSFRDSYNSPLHF
- TRBD2 TRBJ2-1 TRBV5-4 TGTGCCAGCAGCTCAGTTTTCGGGACTAGCATCGATGAGCAGTTCTTC CASSSVFGTSIDEQFF
- TRBD1 TRBJ1-2 TRBV5-1 TGCGCCAGCAGCTTGGCAGGGGGCATTAACTATGGCTACACCTTC CASSLAGGINYGYTF
- - TRBJ1-2 TRBV28 TGTGCCAGCAGTTCCGGGAGCAGAAACTATGGCTACACCTTC CASSSGSRNYGYTF
- TRBD2 TRBJ2-1 TRBV19 TGTGCCAGTAGTACCCCTCTCGGGGGGTCGCCGTGGGAGCAGTTCTTC CASSTPLGGSPWEQFF
- - TRBJ2-7 TRBV5-6 TGTGCCAGCAGCTTATACCACTACGAGCAGTACTTC CASSLYHYEQYF
- - TRBJ1-2 TRBV2 TGTGCCAGCCTCACTGGCGGACCTCGCTACTATAACTATGGCTACACCTTC CASLTGGPRYYNYGYTF
- - TRBJ1-2 TRBV28 TGTGCCAGTTCCACATGGACTCAAGACTATGGCTACACCTTC CASSTWTQDYGYTF
- - TRBJ1-1 TRBV2 TGTGCCAGCAGTGAAGGGACAGACCTTTCCCCCACTGAAGCTTTCTTT CASSEGTDLSPTEAFF
- TRBD1 TRBJ2-4 TRBV4-2 TGTGCCAGCAGCCGGGACAGGGGGGCCCTAGCCAAAAACATTCAGTACTTC CASSRDRGALAKNIQYF
- - TRBJ2-1 TRBV4-3 TGCGCCAGCAGCCAATCCCGGAGCCGGGACGTAGGGAAGTCTGAGCAGTTCTTC CASSQSRSRDVGKSEQFF
- - TRBJ1-1 TRBV30 TGTGCCTGGAGTCCTAAGGGGAGGGCAGAAGCTTTCTTT CAWSPKGRAEAFF
- - TRBJ2-1 TRBV2 TGTGCCAGCAGTGAAGGTCACCCAGGGCAGTTCTTC CASSEGHPGQFF
- - TRBJ1-3 TRBV5-1 TGCGCCAGCAGCCCAAGCCTTTCGAAAGGAAACACCATATATTTT CASSPSLSKGNTIYF
- TRBD1 TRBJ1-1 TRBV28 TGTGCCAGCAGTTCAACAGGGGTAAGGATCACTGAAGCTTTCTTT CASSSTGVRITEAFF
once - TRBJ2-7 TRBV4-3 TGCGCCAGCAGCCAAGAACTTCGAGTCATCTACGAGCAGTACTTC CASSQELRVIYEQYF